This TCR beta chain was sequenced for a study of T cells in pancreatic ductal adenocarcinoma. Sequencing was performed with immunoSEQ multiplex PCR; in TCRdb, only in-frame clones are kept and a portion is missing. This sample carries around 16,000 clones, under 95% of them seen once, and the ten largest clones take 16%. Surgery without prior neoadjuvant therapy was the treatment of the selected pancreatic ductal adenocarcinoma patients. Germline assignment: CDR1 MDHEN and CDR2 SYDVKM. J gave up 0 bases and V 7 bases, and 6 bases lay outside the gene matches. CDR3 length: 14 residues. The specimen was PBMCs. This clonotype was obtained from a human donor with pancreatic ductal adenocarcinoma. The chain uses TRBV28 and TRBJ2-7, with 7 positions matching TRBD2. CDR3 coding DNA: TGTGCCAGCACCTCTAGCGGAAGCTCCTACGAGCAGTACTTC. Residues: CASTSSGSSYEQYF.